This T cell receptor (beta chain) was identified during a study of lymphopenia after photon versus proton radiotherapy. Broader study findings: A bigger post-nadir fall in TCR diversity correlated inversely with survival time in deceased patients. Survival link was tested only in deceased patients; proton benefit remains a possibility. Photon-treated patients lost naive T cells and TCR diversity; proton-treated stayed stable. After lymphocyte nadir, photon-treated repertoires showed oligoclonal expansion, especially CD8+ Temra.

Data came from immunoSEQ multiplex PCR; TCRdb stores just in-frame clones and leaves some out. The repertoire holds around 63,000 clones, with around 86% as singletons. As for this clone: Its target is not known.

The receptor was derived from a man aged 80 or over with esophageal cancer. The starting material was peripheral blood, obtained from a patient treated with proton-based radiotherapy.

The CDR3 reads CASSLTRGSEQYF. For the CDR3, the DNA is TGTGCCAGCAGCTTAACCAGGGGGAGCGAGCAGTACTTC. The genes are TRBV11-3 and TRBJ2-7; 7 bases agree with TRBD1. The CDR3 has 13 amino acids. CDR1 and CDR2 (germline): SGHNT, YENEEA. The V and J ends lost 2 bases and 6 bases, in that order; junction bases with no gene match: 4.